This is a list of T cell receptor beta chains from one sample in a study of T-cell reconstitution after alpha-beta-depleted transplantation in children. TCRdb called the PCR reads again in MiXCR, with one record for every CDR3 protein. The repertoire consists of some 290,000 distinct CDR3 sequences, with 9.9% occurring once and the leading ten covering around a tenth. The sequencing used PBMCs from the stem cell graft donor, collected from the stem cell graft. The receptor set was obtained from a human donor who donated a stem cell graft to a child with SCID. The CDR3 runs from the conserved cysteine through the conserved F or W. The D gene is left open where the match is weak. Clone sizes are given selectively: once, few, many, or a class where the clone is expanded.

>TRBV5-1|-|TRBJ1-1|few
TGCGCCAGCAGCCAAAGGATGAACACTGAAGCTTTCTTT
CASSQRMNTEAFF
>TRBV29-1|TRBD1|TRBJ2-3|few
TGCAGCGTTGAAGGTTCGTCCGGGACAGGGTTGAGCGCAGATATGCAGTATTTT
CSVEGSSGTGLSADMQYF
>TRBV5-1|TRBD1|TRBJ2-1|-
TGCGCCAGCAGCATGACAGGGAATGGCAATGAGCAGTTCTTC
CASSMTGNGNEQFF
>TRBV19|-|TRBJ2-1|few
TGTGCCAGTAGTAAGCAGGGTCCTTACAATGAGCAGTTCTTC
CASSKQGPYNEQFF
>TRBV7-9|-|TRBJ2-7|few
TGTGCCAGCAGATTAGCGGAAGTCGGCGAGCAGTACTTC
CASRLAEVGEQYF
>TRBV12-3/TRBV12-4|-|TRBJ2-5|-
TGTGCCAGCGCGGGGTCGGAGGAGACCCAGTACTTC
CASAGSEETQYF
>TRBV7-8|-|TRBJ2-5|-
TGTGCCAGCAGCCCTACAGGCAGCGAGACCCAGTACTTC
CASSPTGSETQYF
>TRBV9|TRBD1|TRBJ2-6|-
TGTGCCAGCAAAGAGGGGGCAGGGACCGGGGCCAACGTCCTGACTTTC
CASKEGAGTGANVLTF
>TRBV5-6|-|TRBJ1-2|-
TGTGCCAGCAGCCCCGGGTCAGGGAATGGAGGCTACACCTTC
CASSPGSGNGGYTF
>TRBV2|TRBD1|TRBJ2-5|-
TGTGCCAGCGAAACAGGGGGAGAGACCCAGTACTTC
CASETGGETQYF
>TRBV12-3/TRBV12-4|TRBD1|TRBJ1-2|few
TGTGCCAGCAGTGCGGGACAGGGGGGTAGCTACACCTTC
CASSAGQGGSYTF
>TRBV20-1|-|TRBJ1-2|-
TGCAGTGCTAGGGACAGAGTCTATGGCTACACCTTC
CSARDRVYGYTF
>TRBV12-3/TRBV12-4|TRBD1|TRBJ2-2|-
TGTGCCAGCAGTTTGGGGACAGGGATCACCGGGGAGCTGTTTTTT
CASSLGTGITGELFF
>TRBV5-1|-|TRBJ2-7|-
TGCGCCAGCAGCTTGGACGCAGAGACCTACGAGCAGTACTTC
CASSLDAETYEQYF
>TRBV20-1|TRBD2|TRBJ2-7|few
TGCAGTGCTAGTTTTAGCGGGTACGAGCAGTACTTC
CSASFSGYEQYF
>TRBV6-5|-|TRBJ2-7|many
TGTGCCAGCAGTAACCGATTTCGGGCGGACGAGCAGTACTTC
CASSNRFRADEQYF
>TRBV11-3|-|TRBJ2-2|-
TGTGCCAGCAGCTCCAGGACGGCAGAGCTGTTTTTT
CASSSRTAELFF
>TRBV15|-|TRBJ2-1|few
TGTGCCACCAGCATGGCCATTCCCAATGAGCAGTTCTTC
CATSMAIPNEQFF
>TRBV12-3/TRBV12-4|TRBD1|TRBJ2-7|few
TGTGCCAGCACTCCGGGACAGGGCTACGAGCAGTACTTC
CASTPGQGYEQYF
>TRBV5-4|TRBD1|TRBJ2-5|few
TGTGCCAGCAGCCCAGCGGACAGGGGCGCTCTAGAGACCCAGTACTTC
CASSPADRGALETQYF
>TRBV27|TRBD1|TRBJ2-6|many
TGTGCCAGCAGTCGGACAGGTAGCTCTGGGGCCAACGTCCTGACTTTC
CASSRTGSSGANVLTF
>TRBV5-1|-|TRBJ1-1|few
TGCGCCAGCAGCTTGGCCCTAGCAGCGAAGAACACTGAAGCTTTCTTT
CASSLALAAKNTEAFF
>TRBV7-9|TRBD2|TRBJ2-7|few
TGTGCCAGCAGCGGGGGGGACGTCTACTCCTACGAGCAGTACTTC
CASSGGDVYSYEQYF
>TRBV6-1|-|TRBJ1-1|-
TGTGCCAGCAGTATACCCGGGGGGGAAGCTTTCTTT
CASSIPGGEAFF
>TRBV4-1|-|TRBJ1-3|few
TGCGCCAGCAGCCAACCAAACTCTGGAAACACCATATATTTT
CASSQPNSGNTIYF
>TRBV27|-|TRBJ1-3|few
TGTGCCAGCAGTTCAAAAAAGAGCTCTGGAAACACCATATATTTT
CASSSKKSSGNTIYF
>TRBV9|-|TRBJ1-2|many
TGTGCCAGCAGCCCGCAAGGTGCGGTAGAAAGCTACACCTTC
CASSPQGAVESYTF
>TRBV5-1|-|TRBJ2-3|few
TGCGCCAGCAGCGACCCGGGACTTGGAGATACGCAGTATTTT
CASSDPGLGDTQYF
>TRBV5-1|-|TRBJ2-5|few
TGCGCCAGCAGCTTGGCACCGACATCAAGACAAGAGACCCAGTACTTC
CASSLAPTSRQETQYF
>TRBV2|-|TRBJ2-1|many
TGTGCCAGCAGGAAGGGACTGGAAAACAATGAGCAGTTCTTC
CASRKGLENNEQFF
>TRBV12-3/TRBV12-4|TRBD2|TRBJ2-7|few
TGTGCCAGCAGTTTAACTAGCGGGGGGGCAAATGAGCAGTACTTC
CASSLTSGGANEQYF
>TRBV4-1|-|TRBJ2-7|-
TGCGCCAGCAGCACCTGGGCAACAACCACCTACGAGCAGTACTTC
CASSTWATTTYEQYF
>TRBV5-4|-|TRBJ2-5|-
TGTGCCAGCAGCTTGAAGGCTGCCCCTTCAGAGACCCAGTACTTC
CASSLKAAPSETQYF
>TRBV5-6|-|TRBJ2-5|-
TGTGCCAGCAGCTTGCTGCCAGTACAAGAGACCCAGTACTTC
CASSLLPVQETQYF
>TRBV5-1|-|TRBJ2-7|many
TGCGCCAGCAGCTTGGAAGGGGGATCCTACGAGCAGTACTTC
CASSLEGGSYEQYF
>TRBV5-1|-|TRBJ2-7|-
TGCGCCAGCAGCCCCCCGGGCTGGGACTACGAGCAGTACTTC
CASSPPGWDYEQYF
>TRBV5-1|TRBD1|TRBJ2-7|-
TGCGCCAGCACCCGACAGGGGAGCTCCTACGAGCAGTACTTC
CASTRQGSSYEQYF
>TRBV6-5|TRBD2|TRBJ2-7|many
TGTGCCAGCAGTTACTCACCCACTAGCGGGGGATCCTACGAGCAGTACTTC
CASSYSPTSGGSYEQYF
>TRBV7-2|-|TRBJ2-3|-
TGTGCCACGCTACAAAATTGGCTCACAGATACGCAGTATTTT
CATLQNWLTDTQYF
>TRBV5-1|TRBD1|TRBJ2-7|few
TGCGCCAGCAGCTCATCCGGGACAGCCTACGAGCAGTACTTC
CASSSSGTAYEQYF
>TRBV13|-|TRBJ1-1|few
TGTGCCAGCGGGGTCCTATTCACTGAAGCTTTCTTT
CASGVLFTEAFF
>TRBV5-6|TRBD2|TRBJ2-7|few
TGTGCCAGCAGCTTGGGGGGGTCGAACGGGGAGGGTCGGCAGTACTTC
CASSLGGSNGEGRQYF
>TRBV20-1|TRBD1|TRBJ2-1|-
TGCAGTGCTAGCACAGGGGAGTCCTACAATGAGCAGTTCTTC
CSASTGESYNEQFF
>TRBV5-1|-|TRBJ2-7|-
TGCGCCAGCAGCTTAGGTGGACTCAAGTTGCAGCAGTACTTC
CASSLGGLKLQQYF
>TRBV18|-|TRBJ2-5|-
TGTGCCAGCTCACCCCAGTCCAGGGAGACCCAGTACTTC
CASSPQSRETQYF
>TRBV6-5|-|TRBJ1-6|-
TGTGCCAGCACCTCCAGTAGGACGGACCTTTTATATAATTCACCCCTCCACTTT
CASTSSRTDLLYNSPLHF
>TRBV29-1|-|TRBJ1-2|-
TGCAGCGTTGGAGAGGGCTATGGCTACACCTTC
CSVGEGYGYTF
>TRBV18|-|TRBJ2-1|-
TGTGCCAGCTCACCACCACTAGCTTACGAGCAGTTCTTC
CASSPPLAYEQFF
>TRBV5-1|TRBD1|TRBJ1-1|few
TGCGCCAGCAGCTTCCCGCGGACAGGGGCAGCGAACACTGAAGCTTTCTTT
CASSFPRTGAANTEAFF
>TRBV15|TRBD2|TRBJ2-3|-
TGTGCCACCAGCCGCACACGCGGGGGGATAACAGATACGCAGTATTTT
CATSRTRGGITDTQYF